This TCR beta chain came from a study of T cell responses to AZD1222 COVID-19 vaccine (dated by TCRdb to the early 2020s). With respect to the entire study: AZD1222 recipients given second doses at about 4 weeks or at about 12 weeks were pooled, since spike-specific TCR depth and breadth were not found to differ between the two schedules. Trial participants were enrolled by age into subgroups of 18-55, 56-69 and 70-plus years, and around 150, 29 and 61 TCR-sequenced participants, respectively, were included in these subgroups. A total of about 250 trial participants underwent TCR sequencing, of whom about 210 had received two doses of AZD1222 and 26 had received two doses of the MenACWY control vaccine. Broad study findings and their caveats: A significant rise in spike-specific TCR breadth and depth was observed after two AZD1222 doses relative to day 0 and relative to MenACWY recipients. Most participants were white British and females outnumbered males, and the authors suggested that clonal diversity may have been underestimated. Reportedly, almost half of the unique spike-specific TCRs recognized epitopes lying outside the regions that are mutated in the B.1.351 and B.1.1.7 variants. Because no day 14 peak-response samples were available, repertoires were characterized only after the peak T cell response. Only six or seven AZD1222 recipients were SARS-CoV-2 seropositive at baseline, limiting conclusions about previously exposed vaccinees. The vaccine-associated CD4 TCRs covered the entire spike protein, and the dominant responses fell in regions 160-218 and 743-854. In the small 56-69-year group, the increase in depth fell short of significance, most likely because of low power.

Concerning this clone: Its target antigen remains unknown. Base qualities are missing; no much larger clone stands one base away.

Taken with the paper, the label for time point translates to: baseline before first vaccination. Samples from vaccinated people were obtained from the UK trials COV001 and COV002, which included a single-blind randomized controlled phase 2/3 trial of AZD1222 (ChAdOx1 nCoV-19) in healthy adults. Trial participant PBMC samples were collected at day 0 and day 28 after the second dose for TCRbeta chain sequencing. The CDR3 regions of human TCRbeta chains were subjected to immunosequencing. Concerning the study's data processing: Repertoire TCRs were checked for matches against a reference library of SARS-CoV-2-specific TCRs that had been generated using the MIRA antigen-specificity platform. Breadth was defined as the fraction of unique TCRs that were SARS-CoV-2-associated, and depth was defined as the fraction of total T cells that were SARS-CoV-2-associated. Using the MIRA data, every spike-specific TCR was mapped to the spike region that the TCR reacted to and assigned to either a CD4 or a CD8 class. Log10-transformed breadth and depth values were compared by one-way ANOVA with Sidak's multiple comparisons tests. What TCRdb holds here is the immuneACCESS table cut down to in-frame rearrangements. Part of the clones is not present; checked against another copy, under half of the missing clones reflect an unresolved V gene, and the others are unexplained. The DNA was the basis for D and trimming; V, J and clone size are from that table. The sample contains under 150,000 clones, 90% of them found a single time. Roughly 3.2% of the sample rests with the top ten.

The germline V gene supplies CDR1 SGHDT and CDR2 YYEEEE. The CDR3 measures 19 amino acids from cysteine to phenylalanine. The kept DNA is CDR3 alone, 57 bases in frame from the first base. After removal of 5 bases from V and 2 bases from J, the junction retains 21 bases not matched to a gene. The sequence is built from TRBV5-6 and TRBJ2-7, and TRBD2 aligns with 8 junction nucleotides. This clonotype was sampled from an adult in good health. Sequencing used peripheral blood, obtained on day 0 of AZD1222 vaccination. The DNA reads TGTGCCAGCAGAACAAGCGGGGGACTGCGGGAGTTTGCAACCTACGAGCAGTACTTC. The translation is CASRTSGGLREFATYEQYF.